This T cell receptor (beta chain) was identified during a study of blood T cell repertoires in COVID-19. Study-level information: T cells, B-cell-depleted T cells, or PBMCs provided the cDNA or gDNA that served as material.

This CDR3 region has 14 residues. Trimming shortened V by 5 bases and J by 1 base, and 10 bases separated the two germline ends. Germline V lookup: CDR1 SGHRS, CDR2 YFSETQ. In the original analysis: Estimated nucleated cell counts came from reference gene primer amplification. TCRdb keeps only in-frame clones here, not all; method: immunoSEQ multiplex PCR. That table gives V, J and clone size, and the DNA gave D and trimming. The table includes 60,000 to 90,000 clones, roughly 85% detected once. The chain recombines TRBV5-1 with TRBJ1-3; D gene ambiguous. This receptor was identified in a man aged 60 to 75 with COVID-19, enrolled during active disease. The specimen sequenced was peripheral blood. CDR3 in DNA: TGCGCCAGCAGGGGTTCGACTTCTGGAAACACCATATATTTT. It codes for CASRGSTSGNTIYF.